One sample yielded the 27 T cell receptor beta chains listed below, sequenced in a study of blood T cell repertoires in COVID-19. Sequencing used immunoSEQ multiplex PCR; TCRdb keeps in-frame clones, though not all of them. Of about 50,000 clones listed, about 88% are singletons. Sequenced input: peripheral blood. The origin of the receptors is a human donor with active COVID-19. The donor label of this sample is uncertain.

This clone was counted only a few times. One junction end disagrees with the germline gene, perhaps due to a read error. The rearrangement uses TRBV14 and TRBJ1-3; D remains ambiguous. Germline V gene lookup returns CDR1 SGHDN and CDR2 FVKESK. This CDR3 has 12 amino acids. The chain's CDR3 is CASSQDRVTMDF. CDR3 coding DNA: TGTGCCAGCAGCCAAGATCGGGTCACTATGGATTTT.

This clone showed up just a few times. The rearrangement links TRBV7-9 to TRBJ2-7, with 7 bases identical to TRBD1. Losses at the gene ends were 5 bases for V and 0 bases for J; bases not matched to a gene: 7. This CDR3 is built from 15 residues. The germline gives CDR1 SEHNR, CDR2 FQNEAQ (reference sequence). The CDR3 bases are TGTGCCAGCAGCCCCGACAGGGCCCGCTCCTACGAGCAGTACTTC. Its protein is CASSPDRARSYEQYF.

The chain combines TRBV7-9 with TRBJ2-2; D perhaps matches TRBD2 (6 bases). Trimming stripped 5 bases from V and 4 bases from J, with 20 bases between. Germline CDR1 and CDR2: SEHNR and FQNEAQ (reference sequence). The CDR3 spans 17 residues. This CDR3 reads CASSGWRGSWSTGELFF. Here the CDR3 DNA reads TGTGCCAGCAGCGGGTGGAGGGGCTCGTGGAGCACCGGGGAGCTGTTTTTT.

The V call is TRBV6-5, the J call TRBJ1-1, with D unclear. The CDR3 contains 14 residues. V was pared by 7 bases and J by 4 bases, with 16 bases between. The germline gives CDR1 MNHEY, CDR2 SVGAGI. The CDR3 is CASTSLTGSTEAFF. CDR3 bases: TGTGCCAGCACCTCATTGACGGGTTCCACTGAAGCTTTCTTT.

J is TRBJ1-2 and V is TRBV5-1; 9 bases map to TRBD1. Per the germline V gene, CDR1 is SGHRS and CDR2 is YFSETQ. The CDR3 extends over 13 amino acids. The trim removed 3 bases at V and 7 bases at J, leaving 4 bases unmatched. CDR3 sequence reads: CASSWADRGGYTF. DNA for the CDR3: TGCGCCAGCAGCTGGGCGGACAGGGGTGGCTACACCTTC.

The chain uses TRBV5-4 and TRBJ1-1; 7 bases match TRBD1. The CDR3 loop spans 15 amino acids. Germline-derived CDR1 and CDR2 are SGHNT and YYREEE (reference sequence). V gave up 4 bases and J gave up 0 bases; unmatched junction bases: 6. In DNA, the CDR3 is TGTGCCAGCAGCAGTTCAGGGGGGATGAACACTGAAGCTTTCTTT. Translated, it gives CASSSSGGMNTEAFF.

V gene TRBV2 combines with J gene TRBJ1-2; D uncertain. The germline gives CDR1 SNHLY, CDR2 FYNNEI. Trimming took 7 bases from V and 3 from J, leaving 9 bases between them. The CDR3 is 12 residues long. CDR3 sequence (DNA): TGTGCCAGCAAACAAGAATACTATGGCTACACCTTC. Translated, it gives CASKQEYYGYTF.

A single count supports this clone. The chain couples TRBV19 to TRBJ2-3, with 8 bases aligning to TRBD1. The CDR3 covers 13 residues. Germline V gene data show CDR1 as LNHDA and CDR2 as SQIVND (reference sequence). V trimming: 5 bases; J trimming: 4 bases; junction bases outside the gene matches: 2. In DNA, the CDR3 is TGTGCCAGTAGTGACAGGGGTTCAGATACGCAGTATTTT. As protein: CASSDRGSDTQYF. The complete variable domain, with remaining parts taken from reference TRBV19 and TRBJ2-3, reads DGGITQSPKYLFRKEGQNVTLSCEQNLNHDAMYWYRQDPGQGLRLIYYSQIVNDFQKGDIAEGYSVSREKKESFPLTVTSAQKNPTAFYLCASSDRGSDTQYFGPGTRLTVL.

The gene calls are TRBV6-5 and TRBJ2-3; no reliable D call. Germline CDR1 MNHEY, CDR2 SVGAGI. V gave up 0 bases and J gave up 0 bases, with 10 bases separating them. This CDR3 spans 16 amino acids. CDR3 in amino acids: CASSYSVRRSTDTQYF. The DNA of the CDR3 is TGTGCCAGCAGTTACTCAGTCAGGCGCAGCACAGATACGCAGTATTTT.

This clone showed up just once. The rearrangement joins TRBV6-1 to TRBJ1-1; no clear D. Germline V gene data show CDR1 as MNHNS and CDR2 as SASEGT. The V gene lost 0 bases and the J gene lost 5 bases, with 10 bases spanning the gap. The CDR3 is made up of 14 amino acids. The CDR3 protein is CASSEAVGGTEAFF. The CDR3 DNA is TGTGCCAGCAGTGAAGCGGTGGGAGGGACTGAAGCTTTCTTT.

This sequence joins TRBV5-1 and TRBJ2-1; D is unresolved. CDR1 and CDR2 from the germline V gene are SGHRS and YFSETQ. This CDR3 has 14 amino acids. Trimming pared 2 bases from V and 5 bases from J, leaving 11 bases between. The DNA of the CDR3 is TGCGCCAGCAGCTTATCAGGTATGCACAATGAGCAGTTCTTC. Amino acid sequence: CASSLSGMHNEQFF. The full variable domain, in which reference TRBV5-1 and TRBJ2-1 provide the parts outside the CDR3, is KAGVTQTPRYLIKTRGQQVTLSCSPISGHRSVSWYQQTPGQGLQFLFEYFSETQRNKGNFPGRFSGRQFSNSRSEMNVSTLELGDSALYLCASSLSGMHNEQFFGPGTRLTVL.

This clone has only one observation. The rearrangement uses TRBV18 and TRBJ1-5, with D perhaps matching TRBD1 (5 bases). V lost 5 bases to trimming and J lost 8 bases, with 10 bases between them. Germline assignment: CDR1 KGHSH and CDR2 LQKENI. The CDR3 contains 12 residues. The CDR3 here is CASSAGLEPQHF. The CDR3 bases are TGTGCCAGCTCAGCAGGGTTGGAGCCCCAGCATTTT.

The rearrangement links TRBV18 to TRBJ1-4, with a tentative D call TRBD1 (5 bases). V was shortened by 4 bases and J by 8 bases, with 14 bases between the two germline ends. The CDR3 has 14 residues. Germline V lookup: CDR1 KGHSH, CDR2 LQKENI. In DNA form, the CDR3 reads TGTGCCAGCTCACGTGGGACTTTAAAGGAAAAACTGTTTTTT. It specifies CASSRGTLKEKLFF.

The genes are TRBV19 and TRBJ2-1; 7 nucleotides match TRBD2. V shed 6 bases and J 0 bases; nucleotides not matched to a gene: 8. The CDR3 is made up of 16 amino acids. The germline V gene encodes CDR1 LNHDA and CDR2 SQIVND (reference sequence). CDR3 in DNA: TGTGCCAGTAGCCCCTTGGCGGGGGACTCCTACAATGAGCAGTTCTTC. Amino acids: CASSPLAGDSYNEQFF.

The V gene is TRBV18, the J gene TRBJ2-5, with 10 bases that match TRBD2. The trim removed 1 base at V and 5 bases at J, leaving 4 bases unmatched. This CDR3 comprises 15 residues. Germline CDR1 reads KGHSH; CDR2 reads LQKENI. The CDR3 sequence is CASSPQAGGSETQYF. In DNA form, the CDR3 reads TGTGCCAGCTCACCACAAGCGGGGGGGTCGGAGACCCAGTACTTC.

This chain links TRBV19 with TRBJ2-7; weak D call: TRBD1 (6 bases). The CDR3 has 15 residues. Germline CDR1 reads LNHDA; CDR2 reads SQIVND (reference sequence). Trimming stripped 3 bases from V and 2 bases from J, with 14 bases between. CDR3 loop: CASSISDRFPYEQYF. In DNA, the CDR3 is TGTGCCAGTAGTATCTCTGACAGGTTCCCCTACGAGCAGTACTTC. Drawing the rest from reference TRBV19 and TRBJ2-7, the complete variable domain is DGGITQSPKYLFRKEGQNVTLSCEQNLNHDAMYWYRQDPGQGLRLIYYSQIVNDFQKGDIAEGYSVSREKKESFPLTVTSAQKNPTAFYLCASSISDRFPYEQYFGPGTRLTVT.

This clone was detected only a few times. V and J are TRBV19 and TRBJ1-2; no clear D. With 5 bases removed from V and 6 bases from J, the gap between germline ends came to 19 bases. The germline gives CDR1 LNHDA, CDR2 SQIVND (reference sequence). The CDR3 has 15 residues. Written as DNA, the CDR3 is TGTGCCAGTAGTTCTCTAGGGAGGGATCCGGATGGCTACACCTTC. Residues: CASSSLGRDPDGYTF.

The chain couples TRBV6-2 or TRBV6-3 to TRBJ1-5; the D is unclear. The V end was cut by 6 bases, the J end by 10 bases, with 13 bases between. The germline V gene encodes CDR1 MNHEY and CDR2 SVGEGT. CDR3 size: 12 residues. This chain's CDR3 is CASSPNSLPQHF. DNA of the CDR3: TGTGCCAGCAGCCCCAACAGTTTACCCCAGCATTTT.

The genes are TRBV7-2 and TRBJ1-4; TRBD1 agrees at 8 bases. From germline, CDR1 is SGHTA and CDR2 FQGNSA. The V gene end was trimmed by 0 bases and the J gene end by 4 bases; junction bases not matched to a gene: 22. CDR3 length: 22 residues. CDR3 region: CASSLAPKGLFPTTGDNEKLFF. DNA of the CDR3: TGTGCCAGCAGCTTAGCTCCTAAGGGTCTTTTTCCGACGACAGGGGATAATGAAAAACTGTTTTTT.

This chain links TRBV7-2 with TRBJ1-1; 7 bases are shared with TRBD1. Trimming at V came to 5 bases and at J to 3 bases, leaving 6 bases not matched to a gene. This CDR3 has 14 residues. Germline assignment: CDR1 SGHTA and CDR2 FQGNSA. This CDR3 is CASSPGQADTEAFF. The CDR3 DNA reads as TGTGCCAGCAGCCCCGGACAGGCGGACACTGAAGCTTTCTTT.

The chain is built from TRBV11-1 and TRBJ2-7; D possibly corresponds to TRBD1 (6 bases). V was pared by 1 base and J by 4 bases, with 11 bases between. In germline, CDR1 is SGHAT, CDR2 FQDESV (reference sequence). This CDR3 comprises 14 residues. CDR3 in DNA: TGTGCCAGCAGCTTAGGAGGGGACATTTACGAGCAGTACTTC. This codes for CASSLGGDIYEQYF.

The chain uses TRBV29-1 and TRBJ2-3; D is unresolved. Germline CDR1 and CDR2: SQVTM and ANQGSEA. Between the trimmed V and J ends, which lost 3 bases and 3 bases, there was a span of 16 bases. This CDR3 region has 15 residues. The CDR3 loop is CSVDGGRRGTDTQYF. As DNA, the CDR3 is TGCAGCGTTGACGGCGGCCGCCGCGGTACAGATACGCAGTATTTT.

The chain joins TRBV2 to TRBJ1-1; tentatively, D is TRBD1 (5 bases). Germline CDR1 reads SNHLY; CDR2 reads FYNNEI. There are 13 residues in the CDR3. V lost 9 bases to trimming and J lost 5 bases, with 16 bases between them. CDR3 amino acids: CASRNQGVTEAFF. The CDR3 nucleotides read TGTGCCAGTAGGAATCAGGGTGTGACTGAAGCTTTCTTT.

The genes are TRBV4-2 and TRBJ2-7; tentative D call: TRBD2 (5 bases). Germline CDR1 LGHNA, CDR2 YNFKEQ. There are 13 residues in the CDR3. The V gene lost 8 bases and the J gene lost 4 bases, with 15 bases spanning the gap. CDR3 DNA: TGTGCCAGCTCCCCTGAACTAGTGTACGAGCAGTACTTC. It codes for CASSPELVYEQYF.

V and J are TRBV18 and TRBJ2-1, with TRBD2 identical over 12 bases. The CDR3 covers 17 residues. Germline CDR1 reads KGHSH; CDR2 reads LQKENI. Trimming cost V 2 bases and J 5 bases; bases outside gene matches: 7. CDR3 residues: CASSPRTSGTANNEQFF. The CDR3 region has the DNA TGTGCCAGCTCACCAAGGACTAGCGGGACCGCAAACAATGAGCAGTTCTTC.

This chain uses TRBV4-1 with TRBJ1-2, with 8 bases lining up with TRBD1. The CDR3 loop spans 13 amino acids. V lost 2 bases and J lost 10; bases outside the gene matches: 6. Germline values: CDR1 MGHRA, CDR2 YSYEKL. The CDR3 sequence is CASSQIQDRDYTF. The CDR3 nucleotides read TGCGCCAGCAGCCAAATACAGGACAGGGACTACACCTTC.

This sequence joins TRBV19 and TRBJ1-2; D may be TRBD1 (6 bases). V gave up 3 bases and J gave up 6 bases, with 11 bases separating them. This CDR3 has 13 residues. Germline CDR1 reads LNHDA; CDR2 reads SQIVND (reference sequence). The CDR3 sequence: CASSITRGDGYTF. DNA for the CDR3: TGTGCCAGTAGTATCACCAGGGGAGATGGCTACACCTTC. Supplemented by reference TRBV19 and TRBJ1-2, the full variable domain reads DGGITQSPKYLFRKEGQNVTLSCEQNLNHDAMYWYRQDPGQGLRLIYYSQIVNDFQKGDIAEGYSVSREKKESFPLTVTSAQKNPTAFYLCASSITRGDGYTFGSGTRLTVV.